This TCR beta chain derives from a study of OX40 agonist ivuxolimab in advanced cancers. About the research overall: Prior anti-PD-1, anti-PD-L1 or anti-CTLA-4 therapy was allowed; 40% to 50% had some. Study-wide results and limits: CD4+ and CD8+ blood T cells expanded clonally by week 6 at 0.1 to 3.0 mg/kg.

The CDR3 consists of 12 residues. V was shortened by 1 base and J by 10 bases, with 11 bases between the two germline ends. Germline V lookup: CDR1 MDHEN, CDR2 SYDVKM. Researchers took blood at baseline, on cycle 4 day 1, and on cycle 7 day 1. As concerns this clone: Antigen specificity is unknown.

Generated by immunoSEQ multiplex PCR, the TCRdb table keeps only in-frame clones and is missing some. There are approximately 130,000 clones in the sample; approximately 90% occur only once, and 1.1% lies in the top ten. The TCR was taken from an adult with an advanced solid tumor such as melanoma, head and neck, liver or kidney cancer. Specimen: CD4+ or CD8+ T cells sorted from blood, collected in a trial of the OX40 agonist ivuxolimab. The chain combines TRBV28 with TRBJ2-7; D unclear. The CDR3 DNA sequence: TGTGCCAGCAGTTTATTACTCGAAGCACAGTACTTC. Protein product: CASSLLLEAQYF.